Listed here are 13 T cell receptor beta chains from one sample, sequenced in a study of blood T cell repertoires in COVID-19 (dated by TCRdb to the early 2020s). The library was prepared using the immunoSEQ multiplex PCR assay. This is the immuneACCESS table as TCRdb keeps it, with only in-frame sequences that have V and J called. A part of the clones is gone; compared with another copy, unresolved V genes explain less than half, and the rest is unexplained. This sample comprises about 230,000 clones, about 80% of them detected only once. The ten top clones hold approximately 4.8% of the sample. Sequenced: peripheral blood. Every receptor here comes from a man in his fifties or sixties with active or convalescent COVID-19.

The rearrangement uses TRBV7-9 and TRBJ1-1; D not resolved. The CDR3 totals 13 residues. Germline values: CDR1 SEHNR, CDR2 FQNEAQ (reference sequence). V was pared by 4 bases and J by 3 bases, with 9 bases between. The CDR3 here is CASSSSRDTEAFF. CDR3 nucleotides: TGTGCCAGCAGCTCCAGCCGGGACACTGAAGCTTTCTTT.

This chain connects TRBV15 to TRBJ2-5, with D uncertain. The CDR3 runs 13 residues. Trimming pared 0 bases from V and 3 bases from J, leaving 5 bases between. Germline CDR1 is LNHNV and CDR2 is YYDKDF (reference sequence). The CDR3 DNA follows: TGTGCCACCAGCAGAGATCCAGAAGAGACCCAGTACTTC. Amino acids: CATSRDPEETQYF.

This sequence joins TRBV2 and TRBJ1-5; 8 bases agree with TRBD1. CDR3 length equals 14 residues. V trimming: 1 base; J trimming: 7 bases; junction bases outside the gene matches: 3. CDR1 and CDR2 from the germline V gene are SNHLY and FYNNEI. The CDR3 loop reads CASSEGTGLQPQHF. The CDR3 DNA reads as TGTGCCAGCAGTGAAGGGACAGGGTTGCAGCCCCAGCATTTT.

The V gene is TRBV28, the J gene TRBJ2-2; 8 positions match TRBD2. J was trimmed by 2 bases and V by 6 bases; bases with no gene match: 8. This CDR3 has 16 amino acids. The germline CDR1 and CDR2 sequences are MDHEN and SYDVKM. In nucleotides, the CDR3 is TGTGCCAGCAGCCGACCCGGGAGGGGCAACACCGGGGAGCTGTTTTTT. Translating it yields CASSRPGRGNTGELFF.

The V and J genes are TRBV4-1 and TRBJ2-7; D call uncertain. The CDR3 spans 13 residues. CDR1 is MGHRA, CDR2 YSYEKL, per germline. V lost 0 bases and J lost 4, with 7 bases in between. Written as DNA, the CDR3 is TGCGCCAGCAGCCAAGATCTGAGATACGAGCAGTACTTC. This codes for CASSQDLRYEQYF.

The J gene is TRBJ2-3, the V gene TRBV5-5, with a tentative D call TRBD1 (5 bases). The CDR3 has 15 residues. The germline V gene has CDR1 SGHKS and CDR2 YYEKEE (reference sequence). The V end was cut by 4 bases, the J end by 0 bases, with 12 bases between. In DNA form, the CDR3 reads TGTGCCAGCAGCCTAAGACAGTCAAGCACAGATACGCAGTATTTT. Translated, it gives CASSLRQSSTDTQYF.

The chain uses TRBV5-1 and TRBJ2-3; no clear D gene. V lost 0 bases and J lost 0, with 11 bases in between. CDR3 length: 16 residues. The V gene's germline CDR1 is SGHRS and CDR2 YFSETQ. This chain's CDR3 is CASSLVAPTSTDTQYF. CDR3 DNA: TGCGCCAGCAGCTTGGTAGCTCCTACTAGCACAGATACGCAGTATTTT. Based on the CDR3 plus reference TRBV5-1 and TRBJ2-3, the full variable domain is KAGVTQTPRYLIKTRGQQVTLSCSPISGHRSVSWYQQTPGQGLQFLFEYFSETQRNKGNFPGRFSGRQFSNSRSEMNVSTLELGDSALYLCASSLVAPTSTDTQYFGPGTRLTVL.

V and J are TRBV3-1 (or the pseudogene TRBV3-2) and TRBJ1-1; D is uncertain. The CDR3 loop spans 15 amino acids. Germline CDR1 and CDR2: LGHDT and YNNKEL (reference sequence). Between the trimmed V and J ends, which lost 1 base and 0 bases, there was a span of 9 bases. For the CDR3, the DNA is TGTGCCAGCAGCCAAGTTGCGGGCCTGAACACTGAAGCTTTCTTT. It is translated as CASSQVAGLNTEAFF.

This chain joins TRBV19 and TRBJ1-6; a weak D match, TRBD1 (6 bases). Trimming removed 4 bases from V and 10 bases from J, with 14 bases in between. The germline gives CDR1 LNHDA, CDR2 SQIVND (reference sequence). The CDR3 loop spans 14 amino acids. Here the CDR3 reads CASSTTGGQSPLHF. CDR3 in DNA: TGTGCCAGTAGTACTACGGGGGGGCAATCACCCCTCCACTTT.

This clone was detected only once. V is TRBV19 and J is TRBJ1-2; 9 bases match TRBD1. The CDR3 covers 17 residues. The germline gives CDR1 LNHDA, CDR2 SQIVND (reference sequence). The ends lost 3 bases at V and 0 bases at J; junction bases unmatched: 8. CDR3 amino acids: CASSMQRDRAANYGYTF. The CDR3 coding sequence is TGTGCCAGTAGTATGCAGCGGGACAGGGCAGCTAACTATGGCTACACCTTC.

The gene calls are TRBV14 and TRBJ1-2; D is unresolved. CDR1 and CDR2 (germline): SGHDN, FVKESK. V lost 1 base and J 4 bases, leaving 7 bases between the germline ends. The CDR3 is 13 residues long. CDR3 residues: CASSQAYAYGYTF. CDR3 DNA sequence: TGTGCCAGCAGCCAAGCCTACGCCTATGGCTACACCTTC. Together with reference TRBV14 and TRBJ1-2, the CDR3 gives the full variable domain: EAGVTQFPSHSVIEKGQTVTLRCDPISGHDNLYWYRRVMGKEIKFLLHFVKESKQDESGMPNNRFLAERTGGTYSTLKVQPAELEDSGVYFCASSQAYAYGYTFGSGTRLTVV.

This chain's CDR3 is CASSYGTSGFQHAYEQYF. The CDR3 DNA sequence: TGTGCCAGCAGTTACGGGACTAGCGGGTTTCAGCATGCCTACGAGCAGTACTTC. V and J are TRBV6-2 or TRBV6-3 and TRBJ2-7; 12 positions match TRBD2. Per germline, CDR1 MNHEY and CDR2 SVGEGT. This CDR3 has 18 amino acids. V lost 2 bases, J lost 2 bases, and 10 bases stayed unmatched.

V usage is TRBV5-1 and J usage is TRBJ2-7; D is possibly TRBD2 (6 bases). Trimming took 0 bases from V and 9 from J, leaving 13 bases between them. The CDR3 has 13 residues. CDR1 is SGHRS and CDR2 is YFSETQ in the germline V gene. The DNA of the CDR3 is TGCGCCAGCAGCTTGGAAGGGCGGGGATTGCAGTACTTC. This gives the protein CASSLEGRGLQYF.